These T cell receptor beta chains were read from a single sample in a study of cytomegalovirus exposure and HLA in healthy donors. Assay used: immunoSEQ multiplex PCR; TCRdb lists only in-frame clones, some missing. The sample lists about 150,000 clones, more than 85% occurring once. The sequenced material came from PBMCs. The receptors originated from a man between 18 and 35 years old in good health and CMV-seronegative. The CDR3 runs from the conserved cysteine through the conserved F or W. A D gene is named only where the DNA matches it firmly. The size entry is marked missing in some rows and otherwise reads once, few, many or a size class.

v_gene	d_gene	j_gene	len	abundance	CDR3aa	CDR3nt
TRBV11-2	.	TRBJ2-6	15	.	CASSPGSSGANVLTF	TGTGCCAGCAGCCCGGGGAGCTCTGGGGCCAACGTCCTGACTTTC
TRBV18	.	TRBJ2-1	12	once	CASSPLRNEQFF	TGTGCCAGCTCACCATTGCGCAATGAGCAGTTCTTC
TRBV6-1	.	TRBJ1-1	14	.	CASSETDYNTEAFF	TGTGCCAGCAGTGAGACGGACTATAACACTGAAGCTTTCTTT
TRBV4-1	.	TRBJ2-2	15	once	CASSRGGLIPGELFF	TGCGCCAGCAGCCGGGGGGGGCTCATCCCCGGGGAGCTGTTTTTT
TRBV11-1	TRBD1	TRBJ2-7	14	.	CASSLDRISYEQYF	TGTGCCAGCAGCCTGGACAGGATCTCCTACGAGCAGTACTTC
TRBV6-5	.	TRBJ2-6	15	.	CASSYSGAGANVLTF	TGTGCCAGCAGTTACTCCGGGGCTGGGGCCAACGTCCTGACTTTC
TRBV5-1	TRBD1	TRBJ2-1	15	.	CASSPRDRGLHEQFF	TGCGCCAGCAGCCCCCGGGACAGGGGTCTCCATGAGCAGTTCTTC
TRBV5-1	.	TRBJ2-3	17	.	CASGGRYEGRATDTQYF	TGCGCCAGCGGAGGGAGATATGAGGGACGGGCCACAGATACGCAGTATTTT
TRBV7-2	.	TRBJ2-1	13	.	CASSYGRLSEQFF	TGTGCCAGCAGCTACGGGAGATTGAGTGAGCAGTTCTTC
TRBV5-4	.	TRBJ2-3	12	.	CASSSLAGRQYF	TGTGCCAGCAGCTCCCTAGCCGGGCGGCAGTATTTT
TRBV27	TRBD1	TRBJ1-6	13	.	CASLGQGNSPLHF	TGTGCCAGCCTAGGACAGGGGAATTCACCCCTCCACTTT
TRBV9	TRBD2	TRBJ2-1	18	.	CASSVASGGRISYNEQFF	TGTGCCAGCAGCGTAGCTAGCGGGGGGCGGATCTCCTACAATGAGCAGTTCTTC
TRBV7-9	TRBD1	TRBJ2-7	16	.	CASSPPGQTLFYEQYF	TGTGCCAGCAGTCCTCCGGGACAGACCCTTTTTTACGAGCAGTACTTC